This T cell receptor beta chain is from a study of T cells in localized non-small cell lung cancer. The study's findings and limits: Longer overall survival associated with higher blood T cell density; shorter survival with higher adjacent-lung clonality.

Concerning this clone itself: Antigen: not known.

The table came from immunoSEQ multiplex PCR; TCRdb's copy has only in-frame clones and leaves some out. The profile shows approximately 40,000 clones, about 90% of them singletons. The material sequenced was peripheral blood, taken before any cancer treatment. This sequence originates from a man between 40 and 69 years old with stage I lung adenocarcinoma.

Written as DNA, the CDR3 is TGCGCCAGCAGCCAAGGCAGGGGGAGCGCGGAGACCCAGTACTTC. Translation: CASSQGRGSAETQYF. This chain uses TRBV4-1 with TRBJ2-5, with 7 bases that match TRBD1. The CDR3 has 15 amino acids. V lost 1 base and J lost 5; bases outside the gene matches: 7. Germline assignment: CDR1 MGHRA and CDR2 YSYEKL.